This T cell receptor (beta chain) was profiled in a study of cytomegalovirus exposure and HLA in healthy donors. Study-wide background: Later analysis reported that the 120 or so validation repertoires shared the platform of the 600 to 750 first-cohort repertoires. Broader study findings: The classifier reportedly diagnosed cytomegalovirus status with high specificity and sensitivity. Specificity of three CMV-associated chains for CMV antigens was verified in vitro.

CDR1 is SGHKS and CDR2 is YYEKEE in the germline V gene (reference sequence). The CDR3 runs 14 residues. Trimming took 4 bases from V and 2 from J, leaving 10 bases between them. Notes on this clone: Its antigen is still unknown.

Here immunoSEQ multiplex PCR was the method, and the copy in TCRdb shows in-frame clones only, minus some. This table has around 86,000 clones, 93% appearing once. The sequencing input was PBMCs. The TCR was taken from a woman aged 25-40 years in good health and CMV-seropositive. The chain uses TRBV5-5 and TRBJ1-5; no reliable D call. The CDR3, as DNA: TGTGCCAGCAGCCTTGAAGCGGGCAATCAGCCCCAGCATTTT. This translates into CASSLEAGNQPQHF.